The 22 T cell receptor beta chains below were found in one sample sequenced in a study of T-cell reconstitution after alpha-beta-depleted transplantation in children. Unique molecular identifiers were used to barcode this TCRbeta library. TCRdb reprocessed the PCR reads with MiXCR, giving one entry per CDR3 protein. The repertoire holds fewer than 550,000 distinct CDR3 sequences, with roughly a tenth as singletons. Sequencing was performed on PBMCs, taken before TCRalphabeta/CD19-depleted stem cell transplant. Every receptor here comes from a child aged 2 to 10 with inherited bone marrow failure, due to receive a stem cell transplant.

There are a few counts of this clonotype. The chain has TRBV29-1 and TRBJ1-2; D is undetermined. Germline V gene sequence: CDR1 SQVTM, CDR2 ANQGSEA. This CDR3 is 14 amino acids long. The V gene lost 6 bases and the J gene lost 0 bases, with 14 bases spanning the gap. For the CDR3, the DNA is TGCAGCGTCACCTCGGGCAGTGCTAACTATGGCTACACCTTC. Translation: CSVTSGSANYGYTF.

This clonotype was counted a few times. The chain uses TRBV7-2 and TRBJ2-7; D may be TRBD2 (5 bases). V lost 0 bases, J lost 3 bases, and 12 bases lay in between. CDR1 and CDR2 from the germline V gene are SGHTA and FQGNSA. The CDR3 loop spans 15 amino acids. The CDR3 region has the DNA TGTGCCAGCAGCTTAGCGCCCGGGAAGCACTACGAGCAGTACTTC. Protein: CASSLAPGKHYEQYF.

In the case of this clonotype: It may be a read error: a sequence one base away is much more abundant. The chain combines TRBV5-1 with TRBJ2-1; 7 nucleotides match TRBD2. After removal of 5 bases from V and 2 bases from J, the junction contained 7 bases not matched to a gene. This CDR3 contains 15 residues. Germline loops: CDR1 SGHRS, CDR2 YFSETQ. CDR3: CASRSSGTAYNEQFF. CDR3 in DNA: TGCGCCAGCAGATCAAGCGGGACGGCCTACAATGAGCAGTTCTTC.

In its sample, this clonotype was seen many times. The CDR3 sequence: CASSLVLAGSSYEQYF. CDR3 coding DNA: TGTGCCAGCAGCTTAGTACTAGCGGGATCCTCCTACGAGCAGTACTTC. The rearrangement joins TRBV7-9 to TRBJ2-7; 10 positions agree with TRBD2. This CDR3 has 16 residues. Germline V gene sequence: CDR1 SEHNR, CDR2 FQNEAQ (reference sequence). The trim removed 1 base at V and 0 bases at J, leaving 3 bases unmatched.

This clonotype has at least ten counts. The chain carries TRBV5-1 and TRBJ2-1; 7 bases align to TRBD2. From germline, CDR1 is SGHRS and CDR2 YFSETQ. The trim removed 0 bases at V and 8 bases at J, leaving 5 bases unmatched. This CDR3 spans 14 amino acids. Written as DNA, the CDR3 is TGCGCCAGCAGCTTGGACGGCGGGAGCGATGAGCAGTTCTTC. It encodes CASSLDGGSDEQFF.

This clonotype was counted a few times. The gene calls are TRBV30 and TRBJ2-3, with 8 bases aligning to TRBD2. The germline V gene has CDR1 GTSNPN and CDR2 SVGIG (reference sequence). J was trimmed by 2 bases and V by 6 bases; bases with no gene match: 10. The CDR3 consists of 15 residues. The CDR3 is CACELAELPTDTQYF. The CDR3 region has the DNA TGTGCCTGTGAACTAGCGGAGCTCCCCACAGATACGCAGTATTTT.

This clonotype was picked up many times. J is TRBJ2-5 and V is TRBV20-1; 11 bases fit TRBD2. Looked up from germline, CDR1 is DFQATT and CDR2 is SNEGSKA (reference sequence). The V gene end was trimmed by 6 bases and the J gene end by 0 bases; junction bases not matched to a gene: 9. This CDR3 spans 16 amino acids. In DNA form, the CDR3 reads TGCAGTGCCCCCGGACTAGCGGGTAGTCACCAAGAGACCCAGTACTTC. Its protein is CSAPGLAGSHQETQYF.

The rearrangement links TRBV7-9 to TRBJ2-3; D not certain. V lost 7 bases, J lost 4 bases, and 3 bases lay in between. The germline gives CDR1 SEHNR, CDR2 FQNEAQ (reference sequence). The CDR3 is 10 amino acids. The CDR3, as DNA: TGTGCCAGCACGGCAGATACGCAGTATTTT. Its protein product is CASTADTQYF.

This clonotype appeared many times. The CDR3 loop reads CASSFKGNQPQHF. The CDR3 DNA is TGTGCCAGCAGTTTTAAGGGGAATCAGCCCCAGCATTTT. The gene calls are TRBV27 and TRBJ1-5; the D gene is possibly TRBD1 (5 bases). Trimming stripped 3 bases from V and 4 bases from J, with 7 bases between. This CDR3 region has 13 residues. From germline, CDR1 is MNHEY and CDR2 SMNVEV (reference sequence).

The sample holds many counts of this clonotype. The CDR3 is CASSRIGSSGEQFF. CDR3 sequence (DNA): TGCGCCAGCAGCCGGATTGGGTCCAGTGGTGAGCAGTTCTTC. J is TRBJ2-1 and V is TRBV4-1, with no clear D. Trimming took 4 bases from V and 9 from J, leaving 16 bases between them. The CDR3 covers 14 residues. In germline, CDR1 is MGHRA, CDR2 YSYEKL.

This clonotype was detected only a few times. This rearrangement joins TRBV20-1 to TRBJ2-5; possible D gene TRBD1, 5 bases. The germline V gene encodes CDR1 DFQATT and CDR2 SNEGSKA (reference sequence). The length of the CDR3 is 13 residues. This CDR3 reads CSVRQNYQETQYF. The DNA of the CDR3 is TGCAGCGTTCGACAGAACTACCAAGAGACCCAGTACTTC.

The chain recombines TRBV2 with TRBJ2-7, with unresolved D. In germline, CDR1 is SNHLY, CDR2 FYNNEI. The V end lost 5 bases, the J end lost 3 bases, and 14 bases lay between the germline ends. This CDR3 has 14 amino acids. CDR3 sequence reads: CASSSDGNSYEQYF. The CDR3 DNA sequence: TGTGCCAGCAGTAGCGACGGAAATAGCTACGAGCAGTACTTC.

This clonotype showed up many times. The chain combines TRBV12-3 or TRBV12-4 with TRBJ2-7, with D unclear. The CDR3 totals 14 residues. V was clipped by 5 bases and J by 0 bases, with 11 bases between them. CDR3 coding DNA: TGTGCCAGCAGTCCAGCGACTCCCTCCTACGAGCAGTACTTC. Encoded protein: CASSPATPSYEQYF.

In the case of this clonotype: Being one base from a much bigger clone, this may be a read error. The chain combines TRBV12-3 or TRBV12-4 with TRBJ2-3, with D uncertain. CDR3 length: 17 residues. The CDR3 DNA sequence: TGTGCCAGCAGTTTAAGCCTGGAAAGATTTAGCACAGATACGCGGTATTTT. Protein sequence: CASSLSLERFSTDTRYF.

This clonotype was detected a few times. The chain joins TRBV20-1 to TRBJ2-1; 13 nucleotides line up with TRBD2. V lost 1 base, J lost 4 bases, and 4 bases stayed unmatched. The CDR3 consists of 16 residues. Germline V CDR1 and CDR2: DFQATT, SNEGSKA (reference sequence). CDR3 in amino acids: CSARGPGLAGYNEQFF. The CDR3 bases are TGCAGTGCTAGAGGCCCGGGACTAGCGGGATACAATGAGCAGTTCTTC.

This clonotype was detected only a few times. The chain joins TRBV4-3 to TRBJ2-3, with 7 bases aligning to TRBD2. V lost 0 bases, J lost 2 bases, and 5 bases stayed unmatched. Per the germline V gene, CDR1 is LGHNA and CDR2 is YSLEER. This CDR3 is built from 16 residues. The CDR3 region has the DNA TGCGCCAGCAGCCAAGATTCAGCGGGACTCACAGATACGCAGTATTTT. As protein: CASSQDSAGLTDTQYF.

There are many counts of this clonotype. The chain joins TRBV10-3 to TRBJ1-1, with D maybe TRBD1 (5 bases). This CDR3 comprises 15 residues. Germline assignment: CDR1 ENHRY and CDR2 SYGVKD. Trimming shortened V by 2 bases and J by 0 bases, and 10 bases separated the two germline ends. CDR3 protein: CAISETGLMNTEAFF. The CDR3 DNA sequence: TGTGCCATCAGTGAGACAGGCTTAATGAACACTGAAGCTTTCTTT.

The chain links TRBV19 to TRBJ1-6, with 8 bases that match TRBD1. Germline V gene data show CDR1 as LNHDA and CDR2 as SQIVND (reference sequence). The CDR3 is made up of 13 amino acids. V dropped 7 bases and J dropped 6; count of bases not matched to a gene: 2. The CDR3 region has the DNA TGTGCCAGTAATGACAGGGGTAATTCACCCCTCCACTTT. Translated: CASNDRGNSPLHF. The whole variable domain, remainder taken from reference TRBV19 and TRBJ1-6, is DGGITQSPKYLFRKEGQNVTLSCEQNLNHDAMYWYRQDPGQGLRLIYYSQIVNDFQKGDIAEGYSVSREKKESFPLTVTSAQKNPTAFYLCASNDRGNSPLHFGNGTRLTVT.

This clonotype was recorded at least ten times. The chain has TRBV11-2 and TRBJ2-3; either TRBD1 or TRBD2 may supply D (5 bases each). The V and J ends lost 1 base and 1 base respectively, with 6 bases between them. This CDR3 has 14 residues. Germline CDR1 reads SGHAT; CDR2 reads FQNNGV. CDR3 sequence: CASSLAGRTDTQYF. Written as DNA, the CDR3 is TGTGCCAGCAGCTTAGCGGGACGCACAGATACGCAGTATTTT.

The chain uses TRBV4-1 and TRBJ1-2; D not certain. This CDR3 spans 13 amino acids. Germline V CDR1 and CDR2: MGHRA, YSYEKL. The ends were cut back, 3 bases at V and 8 bases at J, with 13 bases in the middle. Here the CDR3 reads CASSQAGSGGYTF. CDR3 DNA sequence: TGCGCCAGCAGCCAGGCTGGGTCGGGCGGCTACACCTTC.

This clonotype was counted ten times or more. The CDR3: CASSHPRDEQYF. The CDR3 DNA reads TGTGCCAGCAGTCACCCCAGGGACGAGCAGTACTTC. This chain joins TRBV12-3 or TRBV12-4 and TRBJ2-7; D perhaps matches TRBD1 (5 bases). V lost 5 bases to trimming and J lost 5 bases, with 10 bases between them. This CDR3 region has 12 residues.

This clonotype was seen at least ten times. The chain has TRBV20-1 and TRBJ1-1, with TRBD1 identical over 12 bases. From germline, CDR1 is DFQATT and CDR2 SNEGSKA (reference sequence). The CDR3 is made up of 14 amino acids. The ends lost 6 bases at V and 4 bases at J; junction bases unmatched: 6. The CDR3 is CSAPGQGAFTEAFF. DNA of the CDR3: TGCAGTGCCCCGGGACAGGGGGCATTCACTGAAGCTTTCTTT.